This is a list of T cell receptor beta chains from one sample in a study of cytomegalovirus exposure and HLA in healthy donors. The assay was immunoSEQ multiplex PCR, and TCRdb's table has in-frame clones only and misses some. Its listing shows around 34,000 clones. The sample comprised PBMCs. The receptors originated from a woman aged 35 to 49 in good health and CMV-seropositive. Both conserved end residues are trimmed from each CDR3. The D gene is left open where the match is weak.

V	D	CDR3
TRBV7-2	-	ASGPYRV
TRBV11-1	TRBD2	ASSFELANHNEQF
TRBV7-9	TRBD1	ASSAGQGASQY
TRBV29-1	TRBD2	SVEGVAGISTDTQY
TRBV5-6	TRBD1	ASSTMPGTGTYNEQF
TRBV6-5	-	ASSYGQIENSPLH
TRBV7-2	-	ASSLAGVGAKNIQY
TRBV7-7	TRBD1	ASSLDPRDSNYGYT
TRBV6-5	TRBD1	ASSYSPGQVYEQY
TRBV6-5	TRBD1	ASSYGQGENEKLF
TRBV9	TRBD2	ASSGNSGAHTDTQY
TRBV7-2	TRBD1	ASTPPGQRLNYGYT
TRBV4-3	TRBD2	ASSQDRAGTDNEQF
TRBV7-8	TRBD1	ASSTDRGGAF
TRBV7-3	TRBD2	ASSLTATSVTGELF
TRBV5-1	-	ASSLGGVLQETQY
TRBV29-1	TRBD2	SVAGTSGRAVGEQY
TRBV6-1	TRBD1	ASSEATGREKLF
TRBV7-6	-	ASSPRGGREAF
TRBV5-1	TRBD2	ASSMIAGGTTDTQY
TRBV6-4	TRBD2	ASSLSGRFNDEQF
TRBV5-6	-	ASTRTGEPHTEAF
TRBV15	TRBD2	ATSRALTSEYEQY
TRBV6-4	-	ASSDSTGSTDTQY
TRBV7-9	TRBD2	ASSPGTSTYNEQF
TRBV9	TRBD1	ASSVERTGFVETQY
TRBV10-3	-	AISDQGFGLRDGYT
TRBV7-3	TRBD1	ASSLGPPTTGGQF
TRBV13	TRBD1	ASSLETGTGRGTSTDTQY
TRBV27	TRBD2	ASSFGSGRDLFPDTQY
TRBV6-1	-	ASSELRGYGANVLT
TRBV13	TRBD2	ASTKRTSGIGGELF
TRBV6-5	TRBD2	ASSYKREYNEQF
TRBV28	TRBD1	ASFETGATTNTEAF
TRBV28	-	ASSLRVDRSSYEQY
TRBV20-1	-	SASLEETQY
TRBV4-1	-	ASSPDFSAQY
TRBV30	-	AWSGQPYPNTPNYGYT
TRBV19	TRBD1	ASSDQGGPEKLF
TRBV28	-	ASSTGNSGANVLT
TRBV9	TRBD1	ASSVGPGGAGNEQF
TRBV4-3	TRBD1	ASSQDVPGQGPLSYNEQF
TRBV28	TRBD1	ASSSTWGQNNQPQH
TRBV1	-	TSSQGARNTEAF
TRBV29-1	TRBD1	SADRETGEQY
TRBV14	TRBD2	ASSQDYPGLAGPRNEQF
TRBV6-6	-	ASSYSYPRLNTEAF
TRBV28	-	ASSRPAGHEQY
TRBV11-2	TRBD1	ASSSTGMGFAGELF
TRBV28	TRBD2	ASSPSGRALSEQY
TRBV28	-	ASSLSRISYEQY
TRBV7-8	TRBD2	ASSSFRGGEGETQY
TRBV6-1	-	ASSPRTVGNQPQH
TRBV15	TRBD2	ATSRRVAGDAYEQY
TRBV30	TRBD2	AWRPLAGAVGEQY
TRBV19	-	ASSVTPTGIPYEQY
TRBV19	-	ASSSSGANVLT
TRBV27	TRBD1	ASSSGQGPPYFNEKLF